Presented here are 8 T cell receptor beta chains from one specimen sequenced in a study of long-term antiretroviral therapy in people with HIV. Sequencing used immunoSEQ v3.0 at survey level. This table comes from immunoSEQ multiplex PCR, and its TCRdb copy is limited to in-frame clones, with some not included. The table records roughly 11,000 clones, 70% to 80% of them present only once. Sequencing was performed on unsorted PBMCs, taken less than 3.2 years before starting antiretroviral therapy. These receptors were collected from a man aged 35 to 55 with HIV.

V is TRBV28 and J is TRBJ2-2, with unresolved D. Trimming removed 4 bases from V and 6 bases from J, with 15 bases in between. The CDR3 runs 15 residues. In germline, CDR1 is MDHEN, CDR2 SYDVKM. CDR3 region: CASSSMGLPPGELFF. CDR3 nucleotide sequence: TGTGCCAGCAGTTCAATGGGCCTGCCCCCCGGGGAGCTGTTTTTT. Full variable domain (outside the CDR3, taken from reference TRBV28 and TRBJ2-2): DVKVTQSSRYLVKRTGEKVFLECVQDMDHENMFWYRQDPGLGLRLIYFSYDVKMKEKGDIPEGYSVSREKKERFSLILESASTNQTSMYLCASSSMGLPPGELFFGEGSRLTVL.

The rearrangement joins TRBV30 to TRBJ2-7; D not resolved. This CDR3 is 14 amino acids long. CDR1 GTSNPN and CDR2 SVGIG come from the germline V gene (reference sequence). With 5 bases removed from V and 9 bases from J, the gap between germline ends came to 23 bases. The CDR3 DNA reads as TGTGCCTGGTCTCCGGGCCCTAATTCCCTCGGGCAGTACTTC. It codes for CAWSPGPNSLGQYF.

The V gene is TRBV5-4, the J gene TRBJ1-1; TRBD1 matches 7 bases. Losses at the gene ends were 2 bases for V and 1 base for J; bases not matched to a gene: 5. This CDR3 contains 15 residues. Germline V CDR1 and CDR2: SGHNT, YYREEE (reference sequence). CDR3 amino acids: CASSLPGTANTEAFF. The CDR3 DNA sequence: TGTGCCAGCAGCTTACCCGGGACAGCGAACACTGAAGCTTTCTTT.

The rearrangement uses TRBV29-1 and TRBJ2-7; no firm D call. Germline CDR1 reads SQVTM; CDR2 reads ANQGSEA. V shed 7 bases and J shed 3 bases, with 25 bases lying between them. CDR3 length: 16 residues. The CDR3 sequence: CSADTTRGRLNYEQYF. DNA for the CDR3: TGCAGCGCAGATACAACCCGAGGACGACTTAACTACGAGCAGTACTTC.

The chain recombines TRBV9 with TRBJ2-2, with 7 nucleotides matching TRBD2. V shed 0 bases and J 4 bases; nucleotides not matched to a gene: 3. The CDR3 contains 15 residues. Germline CDR1 SGDLS, CDR2 YYNGEE. The CDR3 DNA sequence: TGTGCCAGCAGCGTAGAAGCGGGAAGCACCGGGGAGCTGTTTTTT. Protein product: CASSVEAGSTGELFF.

V gene TRBV7-3 combines with J gene TRBJ1-1; D is unresolved. Germline V gene lookup returns CDR1 SGHTA and CDR2 FQGTGA. This CDR3 contains 13 residues. Trimming shortened V by 5 bases and J by 5 bases, and 12 bases separated the two germline ends. The DNA for the CDR3 is TGTGCCAGCAGCCCAACAAGAGGTACTGAAGCTTTCTTT. Its protein is CASSPTRGTEAFF.

The rearrangement links TRBV19 to TRBJ1-1; the match to TRBD1 covers 7 bases. Trimming cost V 4 bases and J 0 bases; bases outside gene matches: 5. Germline V CDR1 and CDR2: LNHDA, SQIVND (reference sequence). The CDR3 has 15 residues. This CDR3 is CASSTIQGMNTEAFF. The CDR3 DNA sequence: TGTGCCAGTAGTACTATACAGGGGATGAACACTGAAGCTTTCTTT. The full variable domain, with the rest looked up from reference TRBV19 and TRBJ1-1, is DGGITQSPKYLFRKEGQNVTLSCEQNLNHDAMYWYRQDPGQGLRLIYYSQIVNDFQKGDIAEGYSVSREKKESFPLTVTSAQKNPTAFYLCASSTIQGMNTEAFFGQGTRLTVV.

The chain employs TRBV7-2 and TRBJ2-3; 11 bases fit TRBD2. V gave up 5 bases and J gave up 3 bases; unmatched junction bases: 7. This CDR3 has 16 amino acids. Per germline, CDR1 SGHTA and CDR2 FQGNSA. This CDR3 reads CASSLGTSGYTDTQYF. CDR3 nucleotide sequence: TGTGCCAGCAGCCTCGGGACTAGCGGTTATACAGATACGCAGTATTTT.